This record concerns one TCR beta chain sequence. This clone appeared a single time. Its antigen is currently not known. Base qualities are not recorded, but no much larger clone differs from it by a single base. Whole blood was collected in K2EDTA tubes by collaborating institutions according to the institutions' own protocols. Collaborator samples were shipped for TCRbeta analysis as frozen whole blood, isolated PBMCs, or DNA extracted from either sample type. This sample stems from a study of blood T cell repertoires in COVID-19 (dated by TCRdb to the early 2020s). For context, the study as a whole: The collaborator samples originated in the United States, Italy and Spain and spanned the acute and convalescent phases of COVID-19. The prospective study material was composed of cDNA or gDNA derived from T cells, B-cell-depleted T cells, or PBMCs. Subjects who had been exposed to COVID-19, were actively infected with it, or had recovered from it provided the deeply sampled blood TCRbeta repertoires that made up the dataset. The repertoires were released in a freely available public database meant as a resource for research on the immune response to SARS-CoV-2. The samples were drawn from the first 160 participants of the ongoing ImmuneRACE study and from 1,254 subjects provided by 6 global collaborators. The sample metadata nearly always contained a de-identified subject ID, COVID-19 status, age in years and sex. HLA class I and class II types, where available, came from metadata supplied by the sample provider rather than from assay-based typing. On the study overall, not on this receptor specifically: How much clinical and demographic metadata was included differed by source and by participant, and the metadata was provided uncurated.

The immunoSEQ Assay, a bias-controlled multiplex PCR, was used to amplify TCRbeta CDR3 regions from genomic DNA. Processing in the source paper ran as follows. Within the assay, amplification of reference gene primers was used to estimate how many nucleated cells each sample contained. To quantify the absolute abundance of each unique TCRbeta CDR3 rearrangement, sequence reads were collapsed and filtered. Productive Simpson clonality was computed per sample as the square root of Simpson's diversity index over productive rearrangements. Here the immuneACCESS table is served through TCRdb, limited to in-frame sequences with V and J called. Missing clones are a known gap in these copies; in checked studies unresolved V genes cover under half, and the rest lacks a known reason. D and trimming were read from the DNA, whereas the V and J calls and clone size are those reported in that table. In all, the sample holds 370,000 or so clones, and more than 65% of those were seen once. 0.85% to 1.3% of the sample comes from the top ten.

The sequence derives from a human donor with acute or convalescent COVID-19. The donor label of this sample is uncertain. Specimen: peripheral blood.

The DNA reads as follows: TGTGCCAGCAGTGCCTCTCGGGGGGGCTCCTACGAGCAGTACTTC. Its translation reads: CASSASRGGSYEQYF. The chain was built from TRBV6-2 or TRBV6-3 and TRBJ2-7, and TRBD2 aligns with 8 junction nucleotides. There are 15 amino acids in the CDR3, from cysteine to phenylalanine inclusive. The sequence is cut down to CDR3 DNA, 45 bases in frame from base 1. Compared with germline, V lacks 5 bases and J lacks 0 bases; bases without a gene match: 6. CDR1 MNHEY and CDR2 SVGEGT are derived from the germline V gene.